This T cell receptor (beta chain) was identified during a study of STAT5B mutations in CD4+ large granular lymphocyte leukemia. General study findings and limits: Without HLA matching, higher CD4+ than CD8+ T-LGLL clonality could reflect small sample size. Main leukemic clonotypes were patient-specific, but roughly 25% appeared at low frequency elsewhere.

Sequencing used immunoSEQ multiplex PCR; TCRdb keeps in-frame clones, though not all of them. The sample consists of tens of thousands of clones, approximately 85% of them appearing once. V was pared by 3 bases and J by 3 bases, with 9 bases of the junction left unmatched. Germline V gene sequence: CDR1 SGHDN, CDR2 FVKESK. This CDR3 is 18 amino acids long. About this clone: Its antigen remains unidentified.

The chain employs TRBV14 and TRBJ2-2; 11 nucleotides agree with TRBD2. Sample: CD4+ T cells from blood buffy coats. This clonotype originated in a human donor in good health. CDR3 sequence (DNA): TGTGCCAGCAGCCAGAATAACCGGGGACTAGCGGACACCGGGGAGCTGTTTTTT. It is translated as CASSQNNRGLADTGELFF.